This T cell receptor beta chain emerged from a study of beta chain features in type 1 diabetes. Study background: Sorted cells from all samples, numbering over 85,000,000, were examined.

About this clone: Its antigen is currently unknown.

The V end was cut by 4 bases, the J end by 4 bases, with 15 bases between. Looked up from germline, CDR1 is SGHRS and CDR2 is YFSETQ. The CDR3 runs to 15 residues. Study-level points and caveats: TCRB CDR3s were moderately but significantly shorter in Type 1 diabetes patients in all four CD4+ subsets. Naive, central memory and regulatory TCRB repertoires appeared more similar among patients than healthy donors.

One heparinised blood draw, averaging approximately 0.11 L, came from each donor. All of the isolated RNA was reverse transcribed, so expressed TCRB transcripts were sequenced. The read count averaged approximately 3.5 million across naive, central memory and regulatory T cell samples. Assay: immunoSEQ multiplex PCR; the TCRdb copy retains only in-frame clones and omits some. Of 300,000 or so clones in the sample, approximately 15% are singletons; the top ten hold 0.015% to 0.02%. The specimen was naive CD4+ T cells from blood. The TCR originated in a man aged 25-40 years with type 1 diabetes. The chain employs TRBV5-1 and TRBJ2-1; possible D gene TRBD2, 6 bases. This CDR3 is CASSVSLATYNEQFF. CDR3 in DNA: TGCGCCAGCAGCGTGTCCCTAGCGACTTACAATGAGCAGTTCTTC.